Below are 13 T cell receptor beta chains sequenced from a single sample in a study of T cells in tuberculosis. Time point indicated: new active TB diagnosis, blood taken before or within 7 days of starting treatment. Clones were sequenced by immunoSEQ multiplex PCR, and TCRdb holds only the in-frame ones, with some missing. Of about 34,000 clones listed, under 95% are singletons. The sequences come from PBMCs, collected at tuberculosis diagnosis. The source is an adult with tuberculosis.

CDR3 coding DNA: TGTGCCAGCATGCACCGGGAGCAGTTCTTC. Amino acids: CASMHREQFF. The chain has TRBV2 and TRBJ2-1; no clear D. With 7 bases removed from V and 10 bases from J, the gap between germline ends came to 8 bases. This CDR3 contains 10 residues. CDR1 SNHLY and CDR2 FYNNEI come from the germline V gene.

V usage is TRBV14 and J usage is TRBJ2-4, with 7 positions matching TRBD2. The CDR3 sequence is 16 residues long. V was clipped by 0 bases and J by 9 bases; unmatched bases: 11. Germline V gene lookup returns CDR1 SGHDN and CDR2 FVKESK. CDR3 coding DNA: TGTGCCAGCAGCCAAGATCCAAGGGGACCGGGAGGCATTCAGTACTTC. Protein product: CASSQDPRGPGGIQYF.

The J gene is TRBJ1-2, the V gene TRBV9, with D possibly TRBD1 on 5 matching bases. The CDR3 covers 14 residues. With 3 bases removed from V and 1 base from J, the gap between germline ends came to 10 bases. Per germline, CDR1 SGDLS and CDR2 YYNGEE. The CDR3 loop reads CASSGPDSNYGYTF. In DNA, the CDR3 is TGTGCCAGCAGCGGACCCGACAGTAACTATGGCTACACCTTC.

The chain has TRBV27 and TRBJ2-1; 10 positions agree with TRBD2. From germline, CDR1 is MNHEY and CDR2 SMNVEV (reference sequence). CDR3 length: 14 amino acids. The trim removed 7 bases at V and 10 bases at J, leaving 10 bases unmatched. The CDR3 loop is CASKPAGGPGEQFF. In nucleotides, the CDR3 is TGTGCCAGCAAACCAGCGGGAGGGCCAGGAGAGCAGTTCTTC.

V and J are TRBV7-6 and TRBJ2-3, with 10 bases identical to TRBD2. Looked up from germline, CDR1 is SGHVS and CDR2 is FNYEAQ. Germline trimming cut 1 base from V and 5 bases from J; bases unmatched to any gene: 3. This CDR3 is built from 15 residues. CDR3 sequence: CASSLEASGGDTQYF. As DNA, the CDR3 is TGTGCCAGCAGCTTAGAGGCTAGCGGGGGAGATACGCAGTATTTT.

The chain combines TRBV2 with TRBJ2-5; 14 nucleotides line up with TRBD2. Losses at the gene ends were 6 bases for V and 1 base for J; bases not matched to a gene: 4. The CDR3 is made up of 16 amino acids. CDR1 SNHLY and CDR2 FYNNEI come from the germline V gene. This chain's CDR3 is CASSRTSGGPQETQYF. The CDR3 coding sequence is TGTGCCAGCAGCCGGACTAGCGGGGGGCCCCAAGAGACCCAGTACTTC.

This clone was detected a few times. The CDR3 loop reads CASSPQGGPNEKLFF. The CDR3 DNA sequence: TGTGCCAGCAGCCCACAGGGGGGCCCAAATGAAAAACTGTTTTTT. The rearrangement joins TRBV28 to TRBJ1-4; the match to TRBD1 covers 8 bases. Trimming at V came to 6 bases and at J to 5 bases, leaving 8 bases not matched to a gene. The CDR3 extends over 15 amino acids. Germline CDR1 MDHEN, CDR2 SYDVKM.

The chain carries TRBV15 and TRBJ2-5; 13 bases align to TRBD2. Looked up from germline, CDR1 is LNHNV and CDR2 is YYDKDF (reference sequence). The J segment lost 0 bases and the V segment lost 1 base, leaving 2 bases of the junction unmatched. The CDR3 is made up of 17 amino acids. For the CDR3, the DNA is TGTGCCACCAGCAGAGCACTAGCGGGAGGGTACCAAGAGACCCAGTACTTC. Translating gives CATSRALAGGYQETQYF.

This chain uses TRBV2 with TRBJ2-1; D gene uncertain. Per the germline V gene, CDR1 is SNHLY and CDR2 is FYNNEI. The V end lost 4 bases, the J end lost 8 bases, and 9 bases lay between the germline ends. The CDR3 covers 12 residues. The CDR3 bases are TGTGCCAGCAGTGTTTCTGGCTATGAGCAGTTCTTC. This gives the protein CASSVSGYEQFF. Using reference TRBV2 and TRBJ2-1 for the parts outside the CDR3, the full variable domain is EPEVTQTPSHQVTQMGQEVILRCVPISNHLYFYWYRQILGQKVEFLVSFYNNEISEKSEIFDDQFSVERPDGSNFTLKIRSTKLEDSAMYFCASSVSGYEQFFGPGTRLTVL.

The chain employs TRBV6-6 and TRBJ1-4; D gene ambiguous. The CDR3 runs 15 residues. In germline, CDR1 is MNHNY, CDR2 SVGAGI (reference sequence). V dropped 2 bases and J dropped 8 bases, with 15 bases sitting between them. The CDR3 nucleotides read TGTGCCAGCAGTTACGAGAATCGAGCAGCGGAAAAACTGTTTTTT. Its protein is CASSYENRAAEKLFF.

This clone was seen a single time. V and J are TRBV10-2 and TRBJ1-1; 7 bases fit TRBD1. V shed 4 bases and J 7 bases; nucleotides not matched to a gene: 9. Germline lookup yields CDR1 WSHSY and CDR2 SAAADI. CDR3 length: 14 amino acids. As DNA, the CDR3 is TGCGCCAGCAGTGTGGCAGGGGGAGAGGGTGAAGCTTTCTTT. This sequence encodes CASSVAGGEGEAFF.

This rearrangement joins TRBV19 to TRBJ1-3; no reliable D call. Germline V gene lookup returns CDR1 LNHDA and CDR2 SQIVND (reference sequence). Trimming took off 5 bases at V and 4 bases at J, with 15 bases between the two ends. The CDR3 is made up of 15 amino acids. In DNA form, the CDR3 reads TGTGCCAGTAGTCCGACTGCGGGCAAGGGAAACACCATATATTTT. Translating it yields CASSPTAGKGNTIYF.

The rearrangement uses TRBV12-5 and TRBJ1-3, with D perhaps TRBD1 (5 bases). The CDR3 loop spans 14 amino acids. V lost 5 bases, J lost 0 bases, and 8 bases lay in between. Germline-derived CDR1 and CDR2 are LGHNT and FRNRAP. CDR3 protein: CASGIDSSGNTIYF. DNA for the CDR3: TGTGCTAGTGGTATCGACAGCTCTGGAAACACCATATATTTT.